These 23 T cell receptor beta chains came from one sample sequenced in a study of cytomegalovirus exposure and HLA in healthy donors. This PCR relied on a set of 60 Vbeta primers and 13 Jbeta primers. Libraries were prepared by immunoSEQ multiplex PCR; TCRdb keeps only in-frame clonotypes and omits some of them. The repertoire has 130,000 to 150,000 clones, roughly three quarters of them found once; the top ten carry 3.5% to 5%. Sequenced input: PBMCs. The receptors derive from a man between 18 and 35 years old in good health and CMV-seronegative.

CDR3 in amino acids: CASSLDRGPAFF. The CDR3 DNA is TGTGCCAGCAGTCTCGACAGGGGGCCGGCTTTCTTT. The V call is TRBV28, the J call TRBJ1-1; 10 bases map to TRBD1. After removal of 5 bases from V and 11 bases from J, the junction contained 5 bases not matched to a gene. Germline values: CDR1 MDHEN, CDR2 SYDVKM. The CDR3 has 12 residues.

The CDR3 sequence: CASSGGARTGELFF. The DNA of the CDR3 is TGTGCCAGCTCCGGCGGGGCTCGCACCGGGGAGCTGTTTTTT. The gene calls are TRBV27 and TRBJ2-2; tentatively, D is TRBD2 (6 bases). Germline-derived CDR1 and CDR2 are MNHEY and SMNVEV (reference sequence). Trimming cost V 8 bases and J 4 bases, with 14 bases left between them. CDR3 length: 14 residues.

In this sample, this clone turned up a few times. The V and J genes are TRBV27 and TRBJ2-2; no firm D call. From germline, CDR1 is MNHEY and CDR2 SMNVEV (reference sequence). The CDR3 has 14 amino acids. Trimming took off 2 bases at V and 0 bases at J, with 4 bases between the two ends. This chain's CDR3 is CASSLAPNTGELFF. Here the CDR3 DNA reads TGTGCCAGCAGTTTAGCGCCGAACACCGGGGAGCTGTTTTTT.

The chain uses TRBV5-4 and TRBJ1-1, with a possible D match to TRBD1 (5 bases). The length of the CDR3 is 14 residues. The ends were cut back, 6 bases at V and 1 base at J, with 13 bases in the middle. The germline V gene has CDR1 SGHNT and CDR2 YYREEE (reference sequence). CDR3 nucleotide sequence: TGTGCCAGCACTCTGTCAAGGGGGAACACTGAAGCTTTCTTT. Amino acids: CASTLSRGNTEAFF.

CDR3: CASSYSTGGEQYF. CDR3 coding DNA: TGTGCCAGCAGTTACTCCACGGGGGGCGAGCAGTACTTC. The chain is built from TRBV6-5 and TRBJ2-7; 7 bases agree with TRBD2. V lost 0 bases and J lost 6; bases outside the gene matches: 2. The CDR3 has 13 residues. The germline gives CDR1 MNHEY, CDR2 SVGAGI.

The gene calls are TRBV4-1 and TRBJ2-6, with 14 bases identical to TRBD2. V gave up 4 bases and J gave up 0 bases; unmatched junction bases: 2. Germline V gives CDR1 MGHRA, CDR2 YSYEKL. CDR3 length: 18 amino acids. The CDR3 sequence is CASSRGLAGGSGANVLTF. The CDR3 DNA is TGCGCCAGCAGCCGAGGACTAGCGGGGGGCTCTGGGGCCAACGTCCTGACTTTC.

V usage is TRBV5-1 and J usage is TRBJ2-7; no definite D call. The germline V gene has CDR1 SGHRS and CDR2 YFSETQ. The CDR3 covers 14 residues. Trimming stripped 0 bases from V and 2 bases from J, with 9 bases between. Here the CDR3 reads CASSLGHDTYEQYF. Written as DNA, the CDR3 is TGCGCCAGCAGCTTGGGACACGATACCTACGAGCAGTACTTC. The whole variable domain, remainder taken from reference TRBV5-1 and TRBJ2-7, is KAGVTQTPRYLIKTRGQQVTLSCSPISGHRSVSWYQQTPGQGLQFLFEYFSETQRNKGNFPGRFSGRQFSNSRSEMNVSTLELGDSALYLCASSLGHDTYEQYFGPGTRLTVT.

This rearrangement joins TRBV7-9 to TRBJ2-7; D call uncertain. Germline V gene sequence: CDR1 SEHNR, CDR2 FQNEAQ (reference sequence). The V gene lost 5 bases and the J gene lost 3 bases, with 14 bases spanning the gap. The CDR3 is 14 amino acids. CDR3 sequence reads: CASSPPLVSYEQYF. The CDR3 DNA follows: TGTGCCAGCAGCCCCCCCCTCGTGAGCTACGAGCAGTACTTC.

V is TRBV7-9 and J is TRBJ2-7; tentatively, D is TRBD2 (6 bases). CDR1 SEHNR and CDR2 FQNEAQ come from the germline V gene (reference sequence). This CDR3 has 14 residues. V shed 7 bases and J shed 6 bases, with 19 bases lying between them. The CDR3, as DNA: TGTGCCAGCACCACCCAGACCATCGGGGGCGAGCAGTACTTC. Protein sequence: CASTTQTIGGEQYF.

This clone was observed a few times. The rearrangement links TRBV7-2 to TRBJ1-1; TRBD1 matches at 7 bases. CDR1 and CDR2 (germline): SGHTA, FQGNSA. Germline trimming cut 4 bases from V and 8 bases from J; bases unmatched to any gene: 19. The CDR3 runs to 17 residues. The chain's CDR3 is CASSSYNRGLVGSEAFF. The CDR3 bases are TGTGCCAGCAGCTCTTACAACAGGGGTCTCGTCGGGAGCGAAGCTTTCTTT.

This chain connects TRBV29-1 to TRBJ2-3; tentative D call: TRBD1 (5 bases). CDR3 length: 13 residues. Deletions cut 7 bases from V and 6 bases from J, with 17 bases between. Germline-derived CDR1 and CDR2 are SQVTM and ANQGSEA. The CDR3 DNA sequence: TGCAGCGGGGGCAATGGAGAACAGGATACGCAGTATTTT. It encodes CSGGNGEQDTQYF.

The chain carries TRBV27 and TRBJ2-1, with 8 bases matching TRBD2. The CDR3 spans 13 residues. From germline, CDR1 is MNHEY and CDR2 SMNVEV (reference sequence). The junction had 5 bases not matched to a gene; V was cut back by 8 bases and J by 5 bases. Written as DNA, the CDR3 is TGTGCCAGCTGGGCGGGGGGCCACAATGAGCAGTTCTTC. Translating gives CASWAGGHNEQFF.

This chain joins TRBV19 and TRBJ2-7; TRBD1 matches 7 bases. This CDR3 is built from 14 residues. Germline V gene lookup returns CDR1 LNHDA and CDR2 SQIVND (reference sequence). The V segment lost 5 bases and the J segment 0 bases; nucleotides outside the gene matches: 4. The DNA of the CDR3 is TGTGCCAGTAGTCTCGCAGGGGGCTCCTACGAGCAGTACTTC. Its protein product is CASSLAGGSYEQYF. Based on the CDR3 plus reference TRBV19 and TRBJ2-7, the full variable domain is DGGITQSPKYLFRKEGQNVTLSCEQNLNHDAMYWYRQDPGQGLRLIYYSQIVNDFQKGDIAEGYSVSREKKESFPLTVTSAQKNPTAFYLCASSLAGGSYEQYFGPGTRLTVT.

V and J are TRBV10-3 and TRBJ2-1, with TRBD2 matching over 10 bases. Germline V gene sequence: CDR1 ENHRY, CDR2 SYGVKD. V dropped 4 bases and J dropped 6; count of bases not matched to a gene: 6. The CDR3 spans 15 residues. The CDR3 DNA reads as TGTGCCATCAGTGTTAGGACTAGCGGTTTCAATGAGCAGTTCTTC. It is translated as CAISVRTSGFNEQFF.

The genes are TRBV6-1 and TRBJ2-5, with D perhaps matching TRBD1 (6 bases). The DNA end is a closer match to TRBJ2-7, so the J assignment may be wrong. This CDR3 is 14 amino acids long. Germline V lookup: CDR1 MNHNS, CDR2 SASEGT. In DNA form, the CDR3 reads TGTGCCAGCAGTGAATCGACAGGAGCCTACGAGCAGTACTTC. Its translation: CASSESTGAYEQYF.

CDR3 sequence (DNA): TGTGCCAGCAGTTCCGGGGAACTAGCGAACGATGAGCAGTTCTTC. Its protein is CASSSGELANDEQFF. This chain links TRBV27 with TRBJ2-1; TRBD2 matches 7 bases. CDR1 is MNHEY, CDR2 SMNVEV, per germline (reference sequence). The length of the CDR3 is 15 residues. The junction had 11 bases not matched to a gene; V was cut back by 4 bases and J by 8 bases.

V gene TRBV5-4 combines with J gene TRBJ2-3; 7 bases map to TRBD2. The CDR3 is made up of 17 amino acids. Per the germline V gene, CDR1 is SGHNT and CDR2 is YYREEE (reference sequence). The V and J ends lost 4 bases and 0 bases, in that order; junction bases with no gene match: 11. The CDR3 loop is CASSRRGSGLSTDTQYF. Here the CDR3 DNA reads TGTGCCAGCAGCCGCCGGGGTAGCGGGCTTAGCACAGATACGCAGTATTTT.

This rearrangement joins TRBV7-9 to TRBJ2-5, with 7 nucleotides matching TRBD2. Trimming cost V 7 bases and J 5 bases; bases outside gene matches: 13. CDR3 length equals 15 residues. Germline CDR1 SEHNR, CDR2 FQNEAQ (reference sequence). The CDR3 sequence is CASTPGLVRSETQYF. CDR3 in DNA: TGTGCCAGCACCCCTGGACTAGTTAGGTCCGAGACCCAGTACTTC.

The J gene is TRBJ2-2, the V gene TRBV5-1; D perhaps matches TRBD2 (6 bases). The CDR3 consists of 16 residues. V was shortened by 0 bases and J by 4 bases, with 13 bases between the two germline ends. Germline V gene data show CDR1 as SGHRS and CDR2 as YFSETQ. The CDR3 loop reads CASSLVAGRSTGELFF. Written as DNA, the CDR3 is TGCGCCAGCAGCTTGGTGGCAGGGAGGAGCACCGGGGAGCTGTTTTTT.

This sequence joins TRBV28 and TRBJ1-1; TRBD1 might be the D (5 bases). Trimming pared 2 bases from V and 8 bases from J, leaving 9 bases between. This CDR3 comprises 12 residues. Germline V CDR1 and CDR2: MDHEN, SYDVKM. CDR3 nucleotide sequence: TGTGCCAGCAGTTTAGCCCCAGGGGAAGCTTTCTTT. Its protein is CASSLAPGEAFF. Complete variable domain (other parts from reference TRBV28 and TRBJ1-1): DVKVTQSSRYLVKRTGEKVFLECVQDMDHENMFWYRQDPGLGLRLIYFSYDVKMKEKGDIPEGYSVSREKKERFSLILESASTNQTSMYLCASSLAPGEAFFGQGTRLTVV.

The table lists this clone with a few counts. The genes are TRBV5-6 and TRBJ2-3; TRBD1 might be the D (6 bases). V was cut by 2 bases and J by 0 bases, with 13 bases left in between. This CDR3 region has 16 residues. CDR1 is SGHDT and CDR2 is YYEEEE in the germline V gene. CDR3 sequence (DNA): TGTGCCAGCAGCTTTTGGACAGAGTCTAGCACAGATACGCAGTATTTT. As protein: CASSFWTESSTDTQYF.

The V call is TRBV4-2, the J call TRBJ1-5; 8 bases fit TRBD1. The CDR3 covers 14 residues. Germline CDR1 reads LGHNA; CDR2 reads YNFKEQ. Trimming cost V 0 bases and J 15 bases; bases outside gene matches: 10. The CDR3 DNA is TGTGCCAGCAGCCAAGATATCCCAGGGGGCCGAGGGCATTTT. This translates into CASSQDIPGGRGHF.

The chain uses TRBV6-1 and TRBJ2-3, with D possibly being TRBD1 (5 bases). In germline, CDR1 is MNHNS, CDR2 SASEGT. The ends were cut back, 9 bases at V and 2 bases at J, with 18 bases in the middle. The CDR3 runs 15 residues. CDR3 region: CASSGTGFDTDTQYF. CDR3 nucleotides: TGTGCCAGTTCTGGAACAGGTTTTGACACAGATACGCAGTATTTT.